Shown below are 14 T cell receptor beta chains from a single sample sequenced in a study of cytomegalovirus exposure and HLA in healthy donors. The study ran its PCR with 60 Vbeta and 13 Jbeta primers. TCRdb's copy holds only in-frame clones and misses some; the assay was immunoSEQ multiplex PCR. The sample has about 87,000 clones; 70% to 85% are singletons. Input material: PBMCs. Every receptor here comes from a man aged 25 to 45 in good health and CMV-seropositive.

Points on this clone: Other DNA sequences within the sample encode an identical CDR3. The chain is built from TRBV19 and TRBJ1-5, with 7 bases fitting TRBD1. Germline assignment: CDR1 LNHDA and CDR2 SQIVND (reference sequence). With V trimmed by 4 bases and J by 0 bases, 9 bases remained unmatched. There are 17 residues in the CDR3. In DNA, the CDR3 is TGTGCCAGTAGTACAGGGACAGACCTTTATAGCAATCAGCCCCAGCATTTT. Protein: CASSTGTDLYSNQPQHF.

J is TRBJ2-5 and V is TRBV4-3; perhaps TRBD2 as D (7 bases). The germline V gene encodes CDR1 LGHNA and CDR2 YSLEER. V gave up 0 bases and J gave up 5 bases, with 13 bases separating them. The length of the CDR3 is 15 residues. The CDR3 DNA reads TGCGCCAGCAGCCAAGATCCCAGGGGAGGGGAGACCCAGTACTTC. As protein: CASSQDPRGGETQYF.

Only a few counts were recorded for this clone. The V call is TRBV29-1, the J call TRBJ1-1; TRBD1 is a possible D gene (6 bases). The V gene's germline CDR1 is SQVTM and CDR2 ANQGSEA. V shed 7 bases and J shed 2 bases, with 11 bases lying between them. This CDR3 contains 12 residues. CDR3 region: CSAGQLNTEAFF. The CDR3 DNA is TGCAGCGCTGGACAGTTAAACACTGAAGCTTTCTTT.

The rearrangement joins TRBV2 to TRBJ1-1; 7 nucleotides match TRBD1. The CDR3 is 11 residues long. Trimming at V came to 6 bases and at J to 6 bases, leaving 1 base not matched to a gene. The germline V gene encodes CDR1 SNHLY and CDR2 FYNNEI. The CDR3 coding sequence is TGTGCCAGCAGCCAGGGGGCTGAAGCTTTCTTT. Amino acids: CASSQGAEAFF.

This clone has just one count. The chain is built from TRBV30 and TRBJ2-1; 7 nucleotides match TRBD2. J gave up 10 bases and V 1 base, and 1 base lay outside the gene matches. This CDR3 has 11 residues. Germline assignment: CDR1 GTSNPN and CDR2 SVGIG (reference sequence). The CDR3 loop reads CAWSGEGEQFF. CDR3 bases: TGTGCCTGGAGTGGGGAGGGCGAGCAGTTCTTC.

This chain uses TRBV6-5 with TRBJ2-7, with TRBD2 matching 9 bases. V dropped 6 bases and J dropped 2; count of bases not matched to a gene: 8. The CDR3 is made up of 15 amino acids. Germline CDR1 is MNHEY and CDR2 is SVGAGI. The CDR3 loop reads CASSPEAGGTYEQYF. Here the CDR3 DNA reads TGTGCCAGCAGCCCCGAGGCGGGGGGGACCTACGAGCAGTACTTC.

The chain joins TRBV7-6 to TRBJ2-1; 8 bases line up with TRBD2. V shed 3 bases and J 5 bases; nucleotides not matched to a gene: 6. The CDR3 runs to 15 residues. CDR1 SGHVS and CDR2 FNYEAQ come from the germline V gene. CDR3 DNA: TGTGCCAGCAGCTTCGCGGGGGGCCCCAACAATGAGCAGTTCTTC. It yields the protein CASSFAGGPNNEQFF.

V gene TRBV6-4 combines with J gene TRBJ2-3, with TRBD1 as a possible D gene (6 bases). V lost 6 bases and J 2 bases, leaving 12 bases between the germline ends. CDR1 and CDR2 (germline): MRHNA, SNTAGT. The CDR3 length is 14 residues. CDR3 sequence: CASRADSTTDTQYF. The CDR3 DNA reads TGTGCCAGCAGGGCGGACAGTACCACAGATACGCAGTATTTT.

V gene TRBV7-9 combines with J gene TRBJ1-1; D unclear. Germline lookup yields CDR1 SEHNR and CDR2 FQNEAQ (reference sequence). The V gene lost 6 bases and the J gene lost 5 bases, with 16 bases spanning the gap. The CDR3 is 14 residues long. CDR3 amino acids: CASSPSAGITEAFF. For the CDR3, the DNA is TGTGCCAGCAGTCCATCCGCGGGGATAACTGAAGCTTTCTTT. Looking up the rest from reference TRBV7-9 and TRBJ1-1 gives the full variable domain: DTGVSQNPRHKITKRGQNVTFRCDPISEHNRLYWYRQTLGQGPEFLTYFQNEAQLEKSRLLSDRFSAERPKGSFSTLEIQRTEQGDSAMYLCASSPSAGITEAFFGQGTRLTVV.

This clone has only a few counts. This rearrangement joins TRBV28 to TRBJ2-2, with D maybe TRBD1 (5 bases). The CDR3 spans 14 residues. Germline CDR1 reads MDHEN; CDR2 reads SYDVKM. V gave up 6 bases and J gave up 1 base, with 9 bases separating them. The CDR3 DNA reads as TGTGCCAGCAGGACCCAGGGGAACACCGGGGAGCTGTTTTTT. It yields the protein CASRTQGNTGELFF.

The rearrangement joins TRBV2 to TRBJ1-5; no reliable D call. In germline, CDR1 is SNHLY, CDR2 FYNNEI. The V end was cut by 6 bases, the J end by 0 bases, with 6 bases between. The CDR3 spans 13 residues. The DNA for the CDR3 is TGTGCCAGCAGAAGAGATAGCAATCAGCCCCAGCATTTT. Its protein is CASRRDSNQPQHF.

This rearrangement joins TRBV5-1 to TRBJ2-2; 8 bases agree with TRBD1. Germline CDR1 SGHRS, CDR2 YFSETQ. This CDR3 has 16 residues. The V segment lost 4 bases and the J segment 4 bases; nucleotides outside the gene matches: 9. Here the CDR3 reads CASSSQQGVATGELFF. The CDR3 DNA reads TGCGCCAGCAGCAGTCAACAGGGGGTAGCCACCGGGGAGCTGTTTTTT.

The rearrangement links TRBV28 to TRBJ1-2; D gene ambiguous. Trimming removed 3 bases at V and 2 bases at J, with 7 bases between. The CDR3 length is 13 residues. Germline CDR1 and CDR2: MDHEN and SYDVKM. DNA for the CDR3: TGTGCCAGCAGTTTGGGCGCGAACTATGGCTACACCTTC. This encodes CASSLGANYGYTF.

Details on this clone: Mismatch with germline at one junction end may stem from a read error. The V gene is TRBV29-1, the J gene TRBJ1-2; 9 positions match TRBD1. The V gene's germline CDR1 is SQVTM and CDR2 ANQGSEA. The CDR3 length is 12 residues. The CDR3 sequence: CRVALGQGSYTF. CDR3 sequence (DNA): TGCAGAGTTGCTTTGGGACAGGGATCCTACACCTTC.